This T cell receptor beta chain originates from a study of blood T cell repertoires in COVID-19. Study-wide context: Sites in the United States, Italy and Spain provided acute and convalescent COVID-19 samples. In each case, the material was cDNA or gDNA derived from T cells, B-cell-depleted T cells, or PBMCs.

This clone was detected only a few times. This sample includes further DNA sequences coding for the same CDR3. V was cut by 6 bases and J by 0 bases, with 9 bases left in between. There are 13 residues in the CDR3. Per the germline V gene, CDR1 is MNHEY and CDR2 is SVGAGI. How the authors handled the data: By means of reference gene primer amplification, nucleated cell counts were estimated. Only in-frame clones appear in the TCRdb table, and some are missing; sequencing was by immunoSEQ multiplex PCR. V and J calls and clone size are given by that table; D and trimming were obtained from the DNA. The repertoire includes around 100,000 clones, more than 85% of them detected once, and 2.1% sits in the top ten.

The origin of this receptor is a man between 50 and 59 years old with active COVID-19. This sequence joins TRBV6-5 and TRBJ2-7, with a possible D match to TRBD2 (5 bases). Sample: peripheral blood. CDR3 nucleotides: TGTGCCAGCAGACATCGGGACTCCTACGAGCAGTACTTC. Translated: CASRHRDSYEQYF.